This entry features one T cell receptor (beta chain) sequence. Its antigen is not identified. The entry originates in a study of T cell repertoires in aging, cancer and after chemotherapy. The V and J ends lost 5 bases and 4 bases, in that order; junction bases with no gene match: 12. CDR1 and CDR2 (germline): LNHDA, SQIVND (reference sequence). The CDR3 sequence is 16 residues long. The study's findings and limits: Compared with age-matched healthy donors, untreated hematological or solid cancer patients showed higher blood TCR clonality.

TCR beta rearrangements were amplified from peripheral blood genomic DNA. Multiplex touch-down PCR with TRB-A/B primers amplified rearranged V-D-J TRB sequences. TCRdb re-analysed the multiplex PCR reads in MiXCR, keeping a single row per CDR3 protein. The table shows under 8,500 distinct CDR3 sequences, with approximately 30% occurring only once. The sample consisted of blood. This clonotype originated in a human donor with a blood cancer. The chain joins TRBV19 to TRBJ1-2; 8 nucleotides match TRBD1. As DNA, the CDR3 is TGTGCCAGTAGTGACATCAGGGGGCGCGTGATCTATGGCTACACCTTC. It encodes CASSDIRGRVIYGYTF.